Following are 3 T cell receptor beta chains from one sample sequenced in a study of blood T cell repertoires in COVID-19 (dated by TCRdb to the early 2020s). The library was generated by the immunoSEQ multiplex PCR assay. TCRdb took this table from immuneACCESS and kept in-frame rearrangements with V and J called. Such tables lack part of the clones; where checked against another copy, unresolved V genes explain under half of the gap, and the rest is unexplained. Counted in this sample were hundreds of thousands of clones; about 85% of them appeared once. Jointly, the top ten make up roughly 3.1% of the sample. Material: peripheral blood. These receptor sequences come from a man younger than 30 with active or convalescent COVID-19.

The V gene is TRBV9, the J gene TRBJ1-1, with 10 bases aligning to TRBD1. The CDR3 totals 16 residues. The V segment lost 3 bases and the J segment 4 bases; nucleotides outside the gene matches: 9. Germline CDR1 SGDLS, CDR2 YYNGEE. The CDR3 DNA follows: TGTGCCAGCAGCGCCCCCGGGACAGGGGTGAGCACTGAAGCTTTCTTT. Translated, it gives CASSAPGTGVSTEAFF.

The CDR3 DNA is TGTGCCAGCAGCTTGCGTCAAGAGACCCAGTACTTC. Amino acid sequence: CASSLRQETQYF. The V and J genes are TRBV5-4 and TRBJ2-5; unclear D gene. V lost 1 base, J lost 2 bases, and 3 bases lay in between. CDR3 length: 12 residues. Per the germline V gene, CDR1 is SGHNT and CDR2 is YYREEE (reference sequence).

The genes are TRBV30 and TRBJ1-4; no definite D call. Germline assignment: CDR1 GTSNPN and CDR2 SVGIG (reference sequence). Trimming took 1 base from V and 0 from J, leaving 12 bases between them. This CDR3 is built from 16 residues. Here the CDR3 DNA reads TGTGCCTGGAGTGATTGGGCACTTGCAACTAATGAAAAACTGTTTTTT. Translating it yields CAWSDWALATNEKLFF.